This TCR beta chain was sequenced during a study of regulatory T cells in long-lasting Graves disease. This clonotype appeared many times. Sample time point: persistent/refractory GD, antithyroid drugs over 5 years with positive TRAb. PBMCs provided the RNA from which the TCR library was made. The guidelines of the American Thyroid Association were the basis for diagnosing Graves' disease. The germline V gene has CDR1 SGHTA and CDR2 FQGNSA. The CDR3 has 14 amino acids. V shed 4 bases and J shed 3 bases, with 12 bases lying between them. Researchers made TCR beta libraries by using iRepertoire HTBI primers and running Arm-PCR on CDR3 regions. MiXCR was run by TCRdb on the multiplex PCR reads, yielding one entry per CDR3 protein. The sample lists under 450,000 distinct CDR3 sequences, about 20% occurring once.

The chain combines TRBV7-2 with TRBJ1-1, with D unclear. This specimen was peripheral blood mononuclear cells (PBMCs), taken when the disease was refractory, from a patient treated with antithyroid drugs. The sequence derives from a female donor with Graves disease. CDR3 DNA: TGTGCCAGCAGCTGGACCCGGAGGTACACTGAAGCTTTCTTT. Translated: CASSWTRRYTEAFF.